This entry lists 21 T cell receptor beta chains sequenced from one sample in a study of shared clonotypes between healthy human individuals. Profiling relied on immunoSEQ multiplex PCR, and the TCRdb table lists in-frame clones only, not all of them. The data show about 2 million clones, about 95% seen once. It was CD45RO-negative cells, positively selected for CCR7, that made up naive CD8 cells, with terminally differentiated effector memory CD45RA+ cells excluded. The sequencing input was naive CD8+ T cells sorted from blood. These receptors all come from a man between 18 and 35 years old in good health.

CDR3 DNA: TGTGCCAGCAGTGCAGAACTAGCGGGGGGCCTGGCCCTTAAAGAGACCCAGTACTTC. Its protein is CASSAELAGGLALKETQYF. The chain links TRBV2 to TRBJ2-5; TRBD2 matches at 12 bases. The germline CDR1 and CDR2 sequences are SNHLY and FYNNEI. The CDR3 covers 19 residues. V lost 4 bases, J lost 3 bases, and 15 bases stayed unmatched.

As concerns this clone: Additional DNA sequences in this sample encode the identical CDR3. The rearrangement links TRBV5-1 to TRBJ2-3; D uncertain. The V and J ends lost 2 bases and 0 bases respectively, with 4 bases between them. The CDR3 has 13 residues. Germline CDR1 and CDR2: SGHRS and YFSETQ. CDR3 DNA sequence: TGCGCCAGCAGCTTATGGAGCACAGATACGCAGTATTTT. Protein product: CASSLWSTDTQYF.

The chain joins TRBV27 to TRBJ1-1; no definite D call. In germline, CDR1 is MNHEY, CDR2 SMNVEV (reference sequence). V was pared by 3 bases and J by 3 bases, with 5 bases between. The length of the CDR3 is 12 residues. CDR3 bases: TGTGCCAGCAGTTTTGGGGACACTGAAGCTTTCTTT. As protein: CASSFGDTEAFF.

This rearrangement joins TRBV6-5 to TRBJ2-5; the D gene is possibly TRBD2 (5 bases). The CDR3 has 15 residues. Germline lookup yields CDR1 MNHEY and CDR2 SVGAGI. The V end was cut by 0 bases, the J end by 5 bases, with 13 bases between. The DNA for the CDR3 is TGTGCCAGCAGTTACTCCAACGGGAATAAGGAGACCCAGTACTTC. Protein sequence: CASSYSNGNKETQYF.

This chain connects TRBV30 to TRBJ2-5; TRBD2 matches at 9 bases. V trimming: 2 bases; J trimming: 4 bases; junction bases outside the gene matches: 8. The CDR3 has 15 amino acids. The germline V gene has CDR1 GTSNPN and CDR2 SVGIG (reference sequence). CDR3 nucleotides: TGTGCCTGGAGTCCCTTTAGCGGGAGAGGAGAGACCCAGTACTTC. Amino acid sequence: CAWSPFSGRGETQYF.

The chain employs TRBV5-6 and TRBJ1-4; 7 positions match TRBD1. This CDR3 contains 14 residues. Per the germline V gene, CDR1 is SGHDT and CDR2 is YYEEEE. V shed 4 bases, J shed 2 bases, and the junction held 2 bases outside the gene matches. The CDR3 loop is CASSQGGTNEKLFF. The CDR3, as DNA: TGTGCCAGCAGCCAGGGGGGGACTAATGAAAAACTGTTTTTT.

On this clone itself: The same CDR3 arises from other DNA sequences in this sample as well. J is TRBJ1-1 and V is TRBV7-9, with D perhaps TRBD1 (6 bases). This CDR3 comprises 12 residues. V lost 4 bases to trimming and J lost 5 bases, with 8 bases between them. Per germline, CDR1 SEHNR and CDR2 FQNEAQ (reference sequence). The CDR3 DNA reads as TGTGCCAGCAGCTCACAGGGAACTGAAGCTTTCTTT. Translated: CASSSQGTEAFF.

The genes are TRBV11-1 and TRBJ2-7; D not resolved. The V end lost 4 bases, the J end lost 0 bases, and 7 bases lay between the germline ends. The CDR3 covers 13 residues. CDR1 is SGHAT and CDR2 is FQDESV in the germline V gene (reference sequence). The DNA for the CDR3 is TGTGCCAGCAGCTCCCAAGACTCCTACGAGCAGTACTTC. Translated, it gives CASSSQDSYEQYF. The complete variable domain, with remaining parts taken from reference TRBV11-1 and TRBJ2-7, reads EAEVAQSPRYKITEKSQAVAFWCDPISGHATLYWYRQILGQGPELLVQFQDESVVDDSQLPKDRFSAERLKGVDSTLKIQPAELGDSAMYLCASSSQDSYEQYFGPGTRLTVT.

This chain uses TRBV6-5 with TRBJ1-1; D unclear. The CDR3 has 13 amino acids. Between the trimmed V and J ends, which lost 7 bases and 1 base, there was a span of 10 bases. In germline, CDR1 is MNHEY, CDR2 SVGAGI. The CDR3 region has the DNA TGTGCCAGCACTTTGTCAACGAACACTGAAGCTTTCTTT. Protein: CASTLSTNTEAFF.

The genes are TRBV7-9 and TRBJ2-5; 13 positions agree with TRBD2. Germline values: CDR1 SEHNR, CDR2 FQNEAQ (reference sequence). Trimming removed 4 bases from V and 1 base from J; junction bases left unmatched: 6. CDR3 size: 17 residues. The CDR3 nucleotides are TGTGCCAGCAGCTCTCGGACTAGCGGGGGAATCCAAGAGACCCAGTACTTC. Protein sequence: CASSSRTSGGIQETQYF.

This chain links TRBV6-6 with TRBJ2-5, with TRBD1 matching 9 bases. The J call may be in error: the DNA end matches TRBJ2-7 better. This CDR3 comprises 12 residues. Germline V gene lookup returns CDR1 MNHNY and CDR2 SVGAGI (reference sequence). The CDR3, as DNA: TGTGCCAGCACGACAGGGGGCTACGAGCAGTACTTC. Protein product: CASTTGGYEQYF.

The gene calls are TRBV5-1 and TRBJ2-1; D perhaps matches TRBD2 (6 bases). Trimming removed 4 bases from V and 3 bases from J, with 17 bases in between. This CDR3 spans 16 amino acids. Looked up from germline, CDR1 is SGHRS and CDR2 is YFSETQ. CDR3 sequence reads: CASSGGGGDFYNEQFF. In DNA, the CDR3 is TGCGCCAGCAGCGGGGGAGGAGGGGACTTCTACAATGAGCAGTTCTTC.

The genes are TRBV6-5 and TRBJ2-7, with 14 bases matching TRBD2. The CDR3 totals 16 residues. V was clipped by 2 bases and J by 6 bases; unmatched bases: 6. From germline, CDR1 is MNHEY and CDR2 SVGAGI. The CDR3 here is CASSYGAGTSGSEQYF. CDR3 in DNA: TGTGCCAGCAGTTACGGGGCCGGGACTAGCGGGAGCGAGCAGTACTTC.

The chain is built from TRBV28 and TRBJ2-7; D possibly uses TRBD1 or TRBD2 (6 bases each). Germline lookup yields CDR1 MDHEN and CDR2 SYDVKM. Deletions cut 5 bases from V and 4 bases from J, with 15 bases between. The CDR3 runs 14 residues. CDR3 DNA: TGTGCCAGCAGTGACCCGGGGGCTTATTACGAGCAGTACTTC. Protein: CASSDPGAYYEQYF. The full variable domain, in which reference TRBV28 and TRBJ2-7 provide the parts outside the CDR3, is DVKVTQSSRYLVKRTGEKVFLECVQDMDHENMFWYRQDPGLGLRLIYFSYDVKMKEKGDIPEGYSVSREKKERFSLILESASTNQTSMYLCASSDPGAYYEQYFGPGTRLTVT.

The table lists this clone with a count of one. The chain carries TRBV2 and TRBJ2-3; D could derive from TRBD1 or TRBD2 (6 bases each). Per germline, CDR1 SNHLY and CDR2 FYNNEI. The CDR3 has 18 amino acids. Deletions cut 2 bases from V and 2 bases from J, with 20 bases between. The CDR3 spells CASSEYVGGRNPTDTQYF. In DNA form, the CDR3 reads TGTGCCAGCAGTGAATACGTGGGGGGCAGGAACCCCACAGATACGCAGTATTTT.

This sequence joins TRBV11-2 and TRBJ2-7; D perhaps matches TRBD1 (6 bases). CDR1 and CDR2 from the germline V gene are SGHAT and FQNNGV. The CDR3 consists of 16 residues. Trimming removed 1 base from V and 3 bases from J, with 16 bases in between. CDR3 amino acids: CASSLGQTGPYYEQYF. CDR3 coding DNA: TGTGCCAGCAGCTTAGGTCAGACAGGACCCTACTACGAGCAGTACTTC.

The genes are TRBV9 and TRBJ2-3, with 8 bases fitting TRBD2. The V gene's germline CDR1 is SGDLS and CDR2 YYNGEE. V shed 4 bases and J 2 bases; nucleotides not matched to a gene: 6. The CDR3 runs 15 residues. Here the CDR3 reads CASSPGGDYTDTQYF. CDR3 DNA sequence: TGTGCCAGCAGCCCCGGGGGGGACTACACAGATACGCAGTATTTT.

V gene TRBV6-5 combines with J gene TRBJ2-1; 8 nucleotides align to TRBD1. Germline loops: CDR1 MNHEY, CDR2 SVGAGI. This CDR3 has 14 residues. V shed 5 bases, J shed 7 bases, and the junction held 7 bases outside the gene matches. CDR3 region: CASSDRDRFNEQFF. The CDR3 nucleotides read TGTGCCAGCAGTGACCGGGACAGGTTTAATGAGCAGTTCTTC.

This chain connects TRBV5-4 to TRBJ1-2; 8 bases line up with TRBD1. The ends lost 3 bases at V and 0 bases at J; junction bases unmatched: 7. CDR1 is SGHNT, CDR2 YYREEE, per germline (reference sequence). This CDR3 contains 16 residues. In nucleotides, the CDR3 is TGTGCCAGCAGCTACCAGGGGGCCCCTCCTAACTATGGCTACACCTTC. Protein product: CASSYQGAPPNYGYTF.

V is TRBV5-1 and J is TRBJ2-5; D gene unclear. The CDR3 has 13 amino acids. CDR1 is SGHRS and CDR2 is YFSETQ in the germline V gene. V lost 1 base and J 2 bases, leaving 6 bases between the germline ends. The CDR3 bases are TGCGCCAGCAGCTTGTACACTCAAGAGACCCAGTACTTC. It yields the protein CASSLYTQETQYF.

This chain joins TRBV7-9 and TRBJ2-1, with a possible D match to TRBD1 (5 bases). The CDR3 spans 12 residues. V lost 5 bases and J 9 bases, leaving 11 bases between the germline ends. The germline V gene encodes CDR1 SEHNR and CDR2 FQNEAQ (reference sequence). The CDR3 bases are TGTGCCAGCAGCGCCGACAGCGCTGAGCAGTTCTTC. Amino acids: CASSADSAEQFF.